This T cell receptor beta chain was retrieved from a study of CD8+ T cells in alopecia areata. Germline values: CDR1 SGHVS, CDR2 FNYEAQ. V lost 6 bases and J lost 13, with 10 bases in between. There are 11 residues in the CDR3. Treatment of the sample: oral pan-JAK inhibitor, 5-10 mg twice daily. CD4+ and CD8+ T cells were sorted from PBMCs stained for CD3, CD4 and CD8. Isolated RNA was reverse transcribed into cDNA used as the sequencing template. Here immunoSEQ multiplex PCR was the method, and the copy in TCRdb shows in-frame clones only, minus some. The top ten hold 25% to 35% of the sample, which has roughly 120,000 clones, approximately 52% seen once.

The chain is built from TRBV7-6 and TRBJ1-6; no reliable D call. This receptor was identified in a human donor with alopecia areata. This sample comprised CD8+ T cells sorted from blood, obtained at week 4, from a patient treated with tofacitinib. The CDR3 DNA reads TGTGCCAGCAGGGGAGACGGCCCCCTCCACTTT. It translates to CASRGDGPLHF.